The rows below give T cell receptor beta chains drawn from one sample of a study of T cell responses to AZD1222 COVID-19 vaccine. Only in-frame clones appear in the TCRdb table, and some are missing; sequencing was by immunoSEQ multiplex PCR. The data contain 110,000 to 150,000 clones, 80% to 90% of them singletons. The material was peripheral blood, obtained on day 0 of AZD1222 vaccination. Source of these receptors: an adult in good health. Both conserved end residues are part of each CDR3. The D gene is left open where the match is weak. Clone size is shown for a subset of rows, as once, few, many or a class of expanded clone.

j_call	d_call	clone_size	v_call	cdr3_nt	cdr3_aa
TRBJ1-6	NA	NA	TRBV25-1	TGTGCCAGCGGGTCGGGGGGAAATTCACCCCTCCACTTT	CASGSGGNSPLHF
TRBJ2-1	TRBD1	NA	TRBV11-3	TGTGCCAGCAGCTCAAACAGGGGGGCCACTCCTGACAATGAGCAGTTCTTC	CASSSNRGATPDNEQFF
TRBJ2-7	NA	NA	TRBV19	TGTGCCAGTAGTGCCGGCGCCTACGAGCAGTACTTC	CASSAGAYEQYF
TRBJ2-3	TRBD2	NA	TRBV4-1	TGCGCCAGCAGCCAGTCGGTAGCCCGACTAGCGGGAGGATCAGATACGCAGTATTTT	CASSQSVARLAGGSDTQYF
TRBJ1-2	NA	NA	TRBV12-3/TRBV12-4	TGTGCCAGCAGTTTAGAGGGGTATGGCTACACCTTC	CASSLEGYGYTF
TRBJ1-2	NA	NA	TRBV25-1	TGTGCCAGCAGTGAATGGGGGACCAACTATGGCTACACCTTC	CASSEWGTNYGYTF
TRBJ1-4	NA	NA	TRBV6-5	TGTGCCAGCAGCTCCAGGATTGAGATGAATGAAAAACTGTTTTTT	CASSSRIEMNEKLFF
TRBJ1-1	NA	NA	TRBV4-2	TGTGCCAGCAGCCAGTTGAACACTGAAGCTTTCTTT	CASSQLNTEAFF
TRBJ2-1	TRBD2	NA	TRBV11-2	TGTGCCAGCAGACCCCTAGCGGGGGCCCGTTCCCTAGAGCAGTTCTTC	CASRPLAGARSLEQFF
TRBJ1-2	TRBD1	NA	TRBV15	TGTGCCACCAGCAGATTTGGACAGGAGGTGGGCTACACCTTC	CATSRFGQEVGYTF
TRBJ2-1	NA	NA	TRBV6-6	TGTGCCAGCAGTTCCAGGGGCGGTGAGCAGTTCTTC	CASSSRGGEQFF
TRBJ2-3	TRBD2	NA	TRBV18	TGTGCCAGCTCGCCTATATCGGGGGGGAGCACAGATACGCAGTATTTT	CASSPISGGSTDTQYF
TRBJ2-3	TRBD2	NA	TRBV29-1	TGCAGCGTACACCACCCAGCGGGAGAAGACACAGATACGCAGTATTTT	CSVHHPAGEDTDTQYF
TRBJ2-3	NA	NA	TRBV6-5	TGTGCCAGCAGCCCGGGGCGGACGGGCGCAGATACGCAGTATTTT	CASSPGRTGADTQYF
TRBJ1-6	NA	NA	TRBV27	TGTGCCACCGGACCCTATAATTCACCCCTCCACTTT	CATGPYNSPLHF
TRBJ1-1	NA	once	TRBV10-3	TGTGCCATCAGTGACCCCCAGAAGGGGCTCCAAGGGGCTTTCTTT	CAISDPQKGLQGAFF
TRBJ2-7	NA	NA	TRBV7-9	TGTGCCAGCGGACGGGACTGGGAGCAGTACTTC	CASGRDWEQYF
TRBJ1-5	NA	NA	TRBV7-9	TGTGCCAGCAGCTTTGCTGCGGCCAATCAGCCCCAGCATTTT	CASSFAAANQPQHF
TRBJ2-2	NA	NA	TRBV10-3	TGTGCCATCAGTACCCCCCTGGCCACCGGGGAGCTGTTTTTT	CAISTPLATGELFF
TRBJ2-3	NA	few	TRBV11-2	TGTGCCAGCAGCTTGGGGGCGGGGTTCACAGATACGCAGTATTTT	CASSLGAGFTDTQYF
TRBJ2-1	TRBD1	NA	TRBV2	TGTGCCAGCAGGGGGACAGGGGAAAGGATGAATGAGCAGTTCTTC	CASRGTGERMNEQFF
TRBJ2-2	NA	NA	TRBV6-5	TGTGCCAGCCTCGGACAGAACACCGGGGAGCTGTTTTTT	CASLGQNTGELFF
TRBJ1-1	NA	once	TRBV7-9	TGTGCCAGCATTGGGAATTTAGGAAGGGAACGGAACACTGAAGCTTTCTTT	CASIGNLGRERNTEAFF
TRBJ1-4	NA	NA	TRBV27	TGTGCCAGCCACCCCCCGGGCTTTGCGGAAAAACTGTTTTTT	CASHPPGFAEKLFF
TRBJ1-3	NA	NA	TRBV10-3	TGTGCCATCACCGAGGGGGGCTCTGGAAACACCATATATTTT	CAITEGGSGNTIYF
TRBJ2-6	NA	NA	TRBV9	TGTGCCAGCAGCGTCTACAGGGCTGGGGCCAACGTCCTGACTTTC	CASSVYRAGANVLTF
TRBJ1-3	NA	NA	TRBV3-1/TRBV3-2	TGTGCCAGCAGCCAAGGATCCCGCTCTGGAAACACCATATATTTT	CASSQGSRSGNTIYF
TRBJ1-1	NA	NA	TRBV6-5	TGTGCCAGCAGGTTAGACAGCACTGAAGCTTTCTTT	CASRLDSTEAFF
TRBJ1-1	NA	NA	TRBV3-1/TRBV3-2	TGTGCCAGCAGCCACCAGGGGCGGGTTATCACTGAAGCTTTCTTT	CASSHQGRVITEAFF
TRBJ2-1	TRBD2	NA	TRBV7-8	TGTGCCAGCAGCGGACTAGCGGGGTCTCACAATGAGCAGTTCTTC	CASSGLAGSHNEQFF
TRBJ2-5	NA	NA	TRBV7-2	TGTGCCAGCAGCTTAGTAAGAGAGACCCAGTACTTC	CASSLVRETQYF
TRBJ1-4	NA	NA	TRBV13	TGTGCCAGCAGCTTCAGTAATGAAAAACTGTTTTTT	CASSFSNEKLFF
TRBJ2-1	NA	NA	TRBV21-1	TGTGCCAGCAGGGGGGGACGCTACTACAATGAGCAGTTCTTC	CASRGGRYYNEQFF
TRBJ1-6	NA	NA	TRBV7-2	TGTGCCAGCAGCTTAGCTACGGATAATTCACCCCTCCACTTT	CASSLATDNSPLHF
TRBJ2-2	NA	NA	TRBV11-2	TGTGCCAGCAGCCTGGACAGTACCGGGGAGCTGTTTTTT	CASSLDSTGELFF
TRBJ2-1	NA	NA	TRBV11-2	TGTGCCAGCAGCTTAGATGTACAGGGTTGGTTCAATGAGCAGTTCTTC	CASSLDVQGWFNEQFF
TRBJ2-5	NA	NA	TRBV7-2	TGTGCCAGCAGCTTAGTCTGGCAGGGGAAGACCCAGTACTTC	CASSLVWQGKTQYF
TRBJ2-7	NA	few	TRBV11-2	TGTGCCAGCAGCTTAGGGCTTCGGGACAATGGTTTCTACGAGCAGTACTTC	CASSLGLRDNGFYEQYF
TRBJ2-1	NA	few	TRBV6-5	TGTGCCAGCAGAACACTCAGCTCCTACAATGAGCAGTTCTTC	CASRTLSSYNEQFF
TRBJ1-5	NA	NA	TRBV9	TGTGCCAGCAGCGTAGGGGCGGTAAATCAGCCCCAGCATTTT	CASSVGAVNQPQHF
TRBJ1-6	NA	NA	TRBV19	TGTGCCAGTAGTACTGCTCAAGGCGCAAATTCACCCCTCCACTTT	CASSTAQGANSPLHF
TRBJ1-1	TRBD1	NA	TRBV12-5	TGTGCTAGTGGTTTGGTAGACCCGGGACAGACAACCATGAACACTGAAGCTTTCTTT	CASGLVDPGQTTMNTEAFF
TRBJ1-2	NA	NA	TRBV3-1/TRBV3-2	TGTGCCAGCAGCCAAGGGGTCAATGGCTACACCTTC	CASSQGVNGYTF